The 10 T cell receptor beta chains in this list originate from one sample, sequenced in a study of T cells in Graves' hyperthyroidism and ophthalmopathy. The TCR beta CDR3 regions underwent amplification using RNA transcripts as the source. A first-round RT-PCR of the TCR CDR3 used the HTBI primer set. TCRdb processed the multiplex PCR reads anew with MiXCR; each CDR3 protein has one entry. The sample carries fewer than 900,000 distinct CDR3 sequences, around 20% recorded once. The sample was blood. Source of these receptors: a woman aged 45-59 years with Graves' hyperthyroidism that later progressed to Graves' ophthalmopathy.

This chain joins TRBV30 and TRBJ2-5; D is possibly TRBD2 (6 bases). The germline gives CDR1 GTSNPN, CDR2 SVGIG (reference sequence). The ends were cut back, 5 bases at V and 1 base at J, with 11 bases in the middle. The CDR3 is 13 amino acids. CDR3 residues: CAWEEGIQETQYF. CDR3 sequence (DNA): TGTGCCTGGGAGGAGGGGATCCAAGAGACCCAGTACTTC.

There are many counts of this clonotype. This chain uses TRBV12-3 or TRBV12-4 with TRBJ1-5, with D perhaps matching TRBD1 (5 bases). This CDR3 comprises 15 residues. V lost 6 bases and J lost 0, with 12 bases in between. CDR3 sequence: CASRGTGSSNQPQHF. CDR3 DNA sequence: TGTGCCAGCAGAGGGACGGGGAGTAGCAATCAGCCCCAGCATTTT.

This clonotype was seen ten or more times. Because the CDR3's place on the DNA is in doubt, the DNA is left out and the CDR3 is given as listed by TCRdb. This chain connects TRBV3-1 to TRBJ2-2. From its first to its last residue, the CDR3 has 16 amino acids. Germline V CDR1 and CDR2: LGHDT, YNNKEL (reference sequence). This CDR3 is CASSQGPTRRAGELFF.

The V and J genes are TRBV7-6 and TRBJ1-1, with D possibly being TRBD1 (5 bases). The CDR3 has 13 residues. V gave up 2 bases and J gave up 9 bases, with 13 bases separating them. CDR1 and CDR2 from the germline V gene are SGHVS and FNYEAQ. In nucleotides, the CDR3 is TGTGCCAGCAGCTTAAAGAATGGGGGTAAAGCTTTCTTT. Protein product: CASSLKNGGKAFF.

This clonotype has ten or more counts. The CDR3 region is CASRLSLGGTSEQFF. The CDR3 DNA reads as TGCGCCAGCAGGTTGTCGCTGGGGGGGACAAGTGAGCAGTTCTTC. The chain employs TRBV5-1 and TRBJ2-1, with a weak D call TRBD2 (7 bases). The CDR3 length is 15 residues. Germline-derived CDR1 and CDR2 are SGHRS and YFSETQ. Trimming removed 5 bases at V and 9 bases at J, with 21 bases between.

The V call is TRBV29-1, the J call TRBJ2-1; the match to TRBD2 covers 12 bases. The CDR3 length is 16 residues. Germline values: CDR1 SQVTM, CDR2 ANQGSEA. Unmatched junction bases numbered 9, after V lost 1 base and J lost 8 bases. The CDR3 nucleotides read TGCAGCGTTGAAGCTGGGCTAGCGGGGGGGCCTGATGAGCAGTTCTTC. It translates to CSVEAGLAGGPDEQFF.

V is TRBV9 and J is TRBJ1-1; 9 bases map to TRBD1. In germline, CDR1 is SGDLS, CDR2 YYNGEE. CDR3 length equals 15 residues. V lost 3 bases and J lost 7; bases outside the gene matches: 10. CDR3 in amino acids: CASSETGTGPYEAFF. The CDR3 nucleotides are TGTGCCAGCAGCGAAACCGGGACAGGGCCCTATGAAGCTTTCTTT.

This clonotype was seen repeatedly, ten times or more. This chain connects TRBV5-1 to TRBJ2-5, with D perhaps TRBD2 (6 bases). V lost 0 bases, J lost 13 bases, and 34 bases lay in between. CDR1 and CDR2 from the germline V gene are SGHRS and YFSETQ. CDR3 length: 19 residues. CDR3 residues: CASSLEVGTPTSSTRESYF. As DNA, the CDR3 is TGCGCCAGCAGCTTGGAAGTAGGGACTCCTACGAGCAGTACCCGGGAATCGTACTTC.

This clonotype was recorded at least ten times. The rearrangement joins TRBV6-1 to TRBJ1-1; TRBD1 matches 9 bases. V lost 10 bases to trimming and J lost 0 bases; unmatched junction nucleotides: 9. Germline V gene data show CDR1 as MNHNS and CDR2 as SASEGT. This CDR3 has 15 residues. CDR3 nucleotides: TGTGCCACCGCCTTGGGACAGGGTGTGAACACTGAAGCTTTCTTT. Its translation is CATALGQGVNTEAFF.

This rearrangement joins TRBV13 to TRBJ2-6; a possible D gene is TRBD1 (5 bases). Trimming cost V 4 bases and J 2 bases, with 9 bases left between them. Germline V gene data show CDR1 as PRHDT and CDR2 as FYEKMQ (reference sequence). The CDR3 is 15 amino acids. CDR3 bases: TGTGCCAGCAGCTACGACAGTGCTGGGGCCAACGTCCTGACTTTC. Protein sequence: CASSYDSAGANVLTF.